A single sample is the source of the 13 T cell receptor beta chains below, sequenced in a study of cytomegalovirus exposure and HLA in healthy donors. Data came from immunoSEQ multiplex PCR; TCRdb stores just in-frame clones and leaves some out. The repertoire holds 100,000 to 130,000 clones, around 85% seen once, with about 3% in the top ten. Sequences were obtained from PBMCs. The receptors were sampled from a woman under 30 in good health and CMV-seronegative.

This clone was counted between two and nine times. The chain has TRBV6-5 and TRBJ2-7; a possible D gene is TRBD2 (6 bases). With 5 bases removed from V and 5 bases from J, the gap between germline ends came to 13 bases. The CDR3 extends over 13 amino acids. Germline CDR1 reads MNHEY; CDR2 reads SVGAGI. The CDR3 reads CASSGRRRDEQYF. The DNA of the CDR3 is TGTGCCAGCAGTGGCAGGAGGAGGGACGAGCAGTACTTC.

The chain uses TRBV30 and TRBJ1-4; D is unresolved. The CDR3 runs 17 residues. The germline gives CDR1 GTSNPN, CDR2 SVGIG (reference sequence). Trimming pared 0 bases from V and 0 bases from J, leaving 14 bases between. The DNA for the CDR3 is TGTGCCTGGAGTGTACGAGGGTTATACACAACTAATGAAAAACTGTTTTTT. Translation: CAWSVRGLYTTNEKLFF.

This clone showed up just once. This sequence joins TRBV7-7 and TRBJ2-7; 8 nucleotides line up with TRBD1. This CDR3 comprises 15 residues. Germline V gives CDR1 SSHAT, CDR2 FNYEAQ (reference sequence). J was trimmed by 5 bases and V by 8 bases; bases with no gene match: 14. CDR3 loop: CASSGRDRFIHEQYF. For the CDR3, the DNA is TGTGCCAGCTCAGGCCGGGACAGGTTTATACACGAGCAGTACTTC.

The genes are TRBV9 and TRBJ1-1; no firm D call. Trimming removed 0 bases at V and 1 base at J, with 7 bases between. The CDR3 extends over 14 amino acids. Germline CDR1 and CDR2: SGDLS and YYNGEE. CDR3 protein: CASSVGHENTEAFF. CDR3 in DNA: TGTGCCAGCAGCGTAGGACACGAGAACACTGAAGCTTTCTTT.

The chain couples TRBV7-9 to TRBJ1-3, with unresolved D. V lost 4 bases and J 0 bases, leaving 10 bases between the germline ends. Per germline, CDR1 SEHNR and CDR2 FQNEAQ (reference sequence). This CDR3 comprises 15 residues. CDR3 amino acids: CASSSPRGSGNTIYF. CDR3 DNA sequence: TGTGCCAGCAGCTCTCCCCGAGGCTCTGGAAACACCATATATTTT.

The chain combines TRBV5-4 with TRBJ1-6, with 9 bases fitting TRBD1. The CDR3 has 17 residues. V was clipped by 3 bases and J by 4 bases; unmatched bases: 8. From germline, CDR1 is SGHNT and CDR2 YYREEE (reference sequence). The CDR3: CASSSGTGYSYNSPLHF. The CDR3 DNA sequence: TGTGCCAGCAGCTCTGGGACAGGGTATTCGTATAATTCACCCCTCCACTTT.

This chain links TRBV5-1 with TRBJ1-1; tentative D call: TRBD1 (5 bases). Germline CDR1 SGHRS, CDR2 YFSETQ. The CDR3 totals 14 residues. V was clipped by 1 base and J by 1 base, with 8 bases between them. Here the CDR3 reads CASSLRGRNTEAFF. CDR3 DNA sequence: TGCGCCAGCAGCTTGAGGGGTAGGAACACTGAAGCTTTCTTT.

This chain uses TRBV5-1 with TRBJ2-3, with TRBD2 identical over 8 bases. CDR1 and CDR2 (germline): SGHRS, YFSETQ. After removal of 4 bases from V and 5 bases from J, the junction contained 12 bases not matched to a gene. This CDR3 has 16 residues. CDR3: CASSPPGGGQGDTQYF. The DNA for the CDR3 is TGCGCCAGCAGCCCTCCCGGGGGGGGGCAAGGAGATACGCAGTATTTT. The variable domain in full, completed from reference TRBV5-1 and TRBJ2-3, reads KAGVTQTPRYLIKTRGQQVTLSCSPISGHRSVSWYQQTPGQGLQFLFEYFSETQRNKGNFPGRFSGRQFSNSRSEMNVSTLELGDSALYLCASSPPGGGQGDTQYFGPGTRLTVL.

V gene TRBV4-1 combines with J gene TRBJ2-6; 12 bases are shared with TRBD1. This CDR3 has 17 residues. CDR1 is MGHRA, CDR2 YSYEKL, per germline. V lost 6 bases to trimming and J lost 0 bases; unmatched junction nucleotides: 3. Here the CDR3 DNA reads TGCGCCAGCAGTAAGGGACAGGGGGCCTCTGGGGCCAACGTCCTGACTTTC. Translation: CASSKGQGASGANVLTF.

The V call is TRBV5-1, the J call TRBJ2-1; 8 positions match TRBD2. CDR3 size: 15 residues. CDR1 and CDR2 from the germline V gene are SGHRS and YFSETQ. The junction had 9 bases not matched to a gene; V was cut back by 3 bases and J by 7 bases. CDR3 nucleotide sequence: TGCGCCAGCAGCTCCGGGGGGGCGTTGAAAAATGAGCAGTTCTTC. As protein: CASSSGGALKNEQFF.

The chain joins TRBV25-1 to TRBJ1-4, with TRBD1 as a possible D gene (5 bases). This CDR3 is 16 amino acids long. V lost 4 bases, J lost 5 bases, and 17 bases lay in between. Germline values: CDR1 MGHDK, CDR2 SYGVNS. CDR3 residues: CASSVRTGDRNEKLFF. The CDR3, as DNA: TGTGCCAGCAGTGTAAGGACGGGAGACAGAAATGAAAAACTGTTTTTT.

CDR3 residues: CASSIRNEQFF. CDR3 DNA: TGTGCCAGTAGTATCCGTAATGAGCAGTTCTTC. The chain recombines TRBV19 with TRBJ2-1; D gene unclear. The V gene lost 3 bases and the J gene lost 7 bases, with 4 bases spanning the gap. CDR1 is LNHDA and CDR2 is SQIVND in the germline V gene (reference sequence). CDR3 length: 11 amino acids.

The chain is built from TRBV11-3 and TRBJ2-1, with TRBD2 as a possible D gene (5 bases). Germline lookup yields CDR1 SGHNT and CDR2 YENEEA. V gave up 6 bases and J gave up 4 bases, with 13 bases separating them. The CDR3 sequence is 14 residues long. The CDR3 sequence: CASSRDSVYNEQFF. For the CDR3, the DNA is TGTGCCAGCAGTAGAGATAGCGTTTACAATGAGCAGTTCTTC.